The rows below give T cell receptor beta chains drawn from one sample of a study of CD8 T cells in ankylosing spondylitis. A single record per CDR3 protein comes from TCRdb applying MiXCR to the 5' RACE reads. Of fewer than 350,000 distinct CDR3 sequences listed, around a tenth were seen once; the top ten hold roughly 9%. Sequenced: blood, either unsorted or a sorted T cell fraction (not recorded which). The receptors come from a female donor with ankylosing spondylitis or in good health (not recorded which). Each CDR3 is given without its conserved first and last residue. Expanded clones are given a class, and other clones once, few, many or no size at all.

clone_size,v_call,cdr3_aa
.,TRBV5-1,ASSPGGDKYGYT
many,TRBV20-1,SAAEFRRSADTQY
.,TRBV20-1,SARPGQGPYEQY
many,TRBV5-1,ASSPESAGGPYEQY
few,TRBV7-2,ASSLRVGRTEAF
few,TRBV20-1,SARGQTYEQY
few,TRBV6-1,ASRGTGGASSNQPQH
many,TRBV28,ASSLRQGMNTEAF
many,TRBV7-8,ASSPRQAAGNTIY
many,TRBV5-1,ASRQGPNTEAF
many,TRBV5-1,ASSLDYRATEQY
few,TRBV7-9,ASSRSERFGTQY
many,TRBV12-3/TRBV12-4,ASSATGNQPQH
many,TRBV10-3,AISEGVGINSPLH
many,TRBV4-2,ASSQTLQGAPGNTIY
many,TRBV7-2,ASSLKGGDPYEQY
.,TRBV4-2,ASSTTQGATEAF
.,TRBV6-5,ASSPHLGFEQY
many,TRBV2,ASMLTDTQY
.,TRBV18,ASYSGQYNEQF
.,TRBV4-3,ASSQELRTSAREQY
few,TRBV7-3,ASSLRPTGDTEAF